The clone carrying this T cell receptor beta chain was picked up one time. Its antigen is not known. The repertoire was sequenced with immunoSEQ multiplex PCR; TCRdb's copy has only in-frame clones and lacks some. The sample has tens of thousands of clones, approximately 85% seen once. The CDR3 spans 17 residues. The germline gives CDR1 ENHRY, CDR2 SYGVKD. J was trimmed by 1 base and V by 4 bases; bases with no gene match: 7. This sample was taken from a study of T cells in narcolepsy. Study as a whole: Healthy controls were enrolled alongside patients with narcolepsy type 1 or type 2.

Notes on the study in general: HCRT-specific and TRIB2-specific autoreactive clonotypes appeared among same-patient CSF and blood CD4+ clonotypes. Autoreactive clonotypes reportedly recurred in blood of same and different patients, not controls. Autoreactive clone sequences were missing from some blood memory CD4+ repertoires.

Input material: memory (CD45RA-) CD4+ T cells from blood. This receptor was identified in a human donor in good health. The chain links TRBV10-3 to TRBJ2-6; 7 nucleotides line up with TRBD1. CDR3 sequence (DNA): TGTGCCATCAGTGCCGCTACGACAGGGTCTGGGGCCAACGTCCTGACTTTC. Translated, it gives CAISAATTGSGANVLTF.